One and the same sample provided the 14 T cell receptor beta chains below, sequenced in a study of T cells in Graves' hyperthyroidism and ophthalmopathy. The investigators amplified TCR beta CDR3 regions from RNA transcripts. Initially, a first-round RT-PCR of the TCR CDR3 employed the HTBI primer set. TCRdb redid the calling of the multiplex PCR reads with MiXCR, one entry per CDR3 protein. The sample lists about 210,000 distinct CDR3 sequences, roughly 17% occurring once. The sequenced material came from blood. Receptors were obtained from a man aged 50 or older with Graves' hyperthyroidism.

The chain uses TRBV4-1 and TRBJ1-1; D is unclear. Per germline, CDR1 MGHRA and CDR2 YSYEKL. V was cut by 2 bases and J by 1 base, with 8 bases left in between. CDR3 size: 14 residues. The CDR3 protein is CASSQTVKNTEAFF. For the CDR3, the DNA is TGCGCCAGCAGCCAAACCGTTAAGAACACTGAAGCTTTCTTT.

The table lists this clonotype with many counts. The V and J genes are TRBV2 and TRBJ2-7, with D perhaps matching TRBD1 (6 bases). Germline V CDR1 and CDR2: SNHLY, FYNNEI. Between the trimmed V and J ends, which lost 7 bases and 3 bases, there was a span of 13 bases. The CDR3 consists of 13 residues. The CDR3 region is CASTRDTNYEQYF. The CDR3 bases are TGTGCCAGCACCCGGGACACAAACTACGAGCAGTACTTC.

On this clonotype: Possible read error: a much larger clone is one base away. The genes are TRBV5-1 and TRBJ1-3, with TRBD1 matching 7 bases. The CDR3 sequence is 16 residues long. Germline assignment: CDR1 SGHRS and CDR2 YFSETQ. Trimming removed 4 bases from V and 3 bases from J; junction bases left unmatched: 10. The CDR3: CASSAKTGRGGNTIYF. Here the CDR3 DNA reads TGCGCCAGCAGCGCGAAGACAGGGAGAGGTGGAAACACCATATATTTT.

This clonotype was counted at least ten times. V gene TRBV28 combines with J gene TRBJ2-7; TRBD1 aligns across 7 bases. Looked up from germline, CDR1 is MDHEN and CDR2 is SYDVKM. Trimming at V came to 5 bases and at J to 6 bases, leaving 4 bases not matched to a gene. The CDR3 runs 12 residues. The CDR3 DNA sequence: TGTGCCAGCAGTGCACAGGGGAGCGAGCAGTACTTC. Translation: CASSAQGSEQYF.

This clonotype was detected ten times or more. The chain uses TRBV20-1 and TRBJ1-2; D remains unclear. This CDR3 has 14 amino acids. Trimming took off 0 bases at V and 4 bases at J, with 12 bases between the two ends. Germline CDR1 and CDR2: DFQATT and SNEGSKA (reference sequence). The CDR3 DNA sequence: TGCAGTGCTAGAGATGATCCCGGACTCTATGGCTACACCTTC. This codes for CSARDDPGLYGYTF.

This clonotype turned up a few times. The CDR3 region is CASSYFGQGSPLHF. The CDR3 region has the DNA TGTGCCAGCAGTTACTTCGGACAGGGATCACCCCTCCACTTT. The chain recombines TRBV12-3 or TRBV12-4 with TRBJ1-6; the match to TRBD1 covers 8 bases. The CDR3 is made up of 14 amino acids. V trimming: 4 bases; J trimming: 10 bases; junction bases outside the gene matches: 6.

This clonotype showed up many times. This chain links TRBV27 with TRBJ1-2; D perhaps matches TRBD1 (5 bases). Trimming took 5 bases from V and 5 from J, leaving 18 bases between them. Germline V CDR1 and CDR2: MNHEY, SMNVEV (reference sequence). The CDR3 has 15 residues. CDR3 residues: CASSPAERGGYGYTF. CDR3 DNA: TGTGCCAGCAGTCCCGCGGAGCGGGGGGGGTATGGCTACACCTTC.

This clonotype was seen a single time. This sequence may be a read error, since a much larger clone differs from it by one base. This chain uses TRBV5-1 with TRBJ2-7; 8 bases are a match to TRBD1. The CDR3 has 13 amino acids. Germline loops: CDR1 SGHRS, CDR2 YFSETQ. The CDR3 loop is CACSWQGADEQYF. The CDR3, as DNA: TGCGCCTGCAGCTGGCAGGGGGCTGACGAGCAGTACTTC.

This clonotype was seen many times. The chain couples TRBV28 to TRBJ2-7; D gene unclear. This CDR3 is built from 15 residues. Trimming shortened V by 8 bases and J by 7 bases, and 24 bases separated the two germline ends. Germline CDR1 reads MDHEN; CDR2 reads SYDVKM. The chain's CDR3 is CASFDSGRPLREQYF. Written as DNA, the CDR3 is TGTGCCAGCTTCGACTCAGGACGGCCCTTACGGGAGCAGTACTTC.

In this sample, this clonotype turned up a few times. The chain has TRBV2 and TRBJ2-1; 8 positions agree with TRBD1. Germline lookup yields CDR1 SNHLY and CDR2 FYNNEI. Losses at the gene ends were 4 bases for V and 6 bases for J; bases not matched to a gene: 2. The CDR3 runs to 13 residues. The CDR3: CASSGQGINEQFF. CDR3 nucleotide sequence: TGTGCCAGCAGTGGACAGGGGATCAATGAGCAGTTCTTC.

This clonotype was detected ten times or more. V is TRBV2 and J is TRBJ1-4; D is uncertain. The CDR3 extends over 12 amino acids. CDR1 is SNHLY and CDR2 is FYNNEI in the germline V gene. The ends were cut back, 9 bases at V and 5 bases at J, with 10 bases in the middle. CDR3 bases: TGTGCCAGTCTGGGGAGCAATGAAAAACTGTTTTTT. This translates into CASLGSNEKLFF.

This clonotype showed up many times. This chain connects TRBV6-1 to TRBJ2-3, with a tentative D call TRBD2 (6 bases). Trimming stripped 5 bases from V and 10 bases from J, with 10 bases between. The CDR3 spans 11 residues. Germline V gene lookup returns CDR1 MNHNS and CDR2 SASEGT. The CDR3: CASSQTGAQYF. The CDR3 DNA follows: TGTGCCAGCAGTCAAACGGGGGCGCAGTATTTT.

Concerning this clonotype itself: With a much larger clone just one base away, this may be a read error. J is TRBJ2-7 and V is TRBV7-2, with TRBD2 matching 11 bases. Germline CDR1 SGHTA, CDR2 FQGNSA. The CDR3 is made up of 14 amino acids. In DNA form, the CDR3 reads TGTGTCAGCAGCTTTTTAGCGGGAGGGGGCGAGCAGTACTTC. Translated, it gives CVSSFLAGGGEQYF.

Notes on this clonotype: A much larger clone sits a single nucleotide away, making a read error possible. This chain connects TRBV2 to TRBJ2-5; possible D gene TRBD1, 6 bases. Per germline, CDR1 SNHLY and CDR2 FYNNEI. The CDR3 totals 14 residues. Trimming removed 8 bases from V and 5 bases from J, with 18 bases in between. CDR3 DNA: TGTGCCAGCGGTGTAAACAGGGAAGAGGAGACCCAGTACTTC. Protein sequence: CASGVNREEETQYF.